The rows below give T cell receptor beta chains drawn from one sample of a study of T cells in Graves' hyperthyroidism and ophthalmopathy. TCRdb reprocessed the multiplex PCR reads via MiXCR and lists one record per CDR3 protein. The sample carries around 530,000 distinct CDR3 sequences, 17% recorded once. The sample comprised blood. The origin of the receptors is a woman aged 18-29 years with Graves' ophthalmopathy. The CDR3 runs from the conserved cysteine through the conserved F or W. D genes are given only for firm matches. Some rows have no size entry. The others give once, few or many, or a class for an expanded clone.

CDR3: CAIRESRGSASYEQYF
DNA: TGTGCCATCAGGGAGTCCAGGGGAAGCGCCTCCTACGAGCAGTACTTC
V: TRBV10-3
size: few
length: 16
D: NA
J: TRBJ2-7

CDR3: CASSPPWTADIGTSGGIVNEQFF
DNA: TGCGCCAGCAGCCCCCCTTGGACAGCCGATATAGGGACTAGCGGGGGTATAGTGAATGAGCAGTTCTTC
V: TRBV4-1
size: NA
length: 23
D: TRBD2
J: TRBJ2-1

CDR3: CASSFGQGANQPQHF
DNA: TGTGCCAGCAGTTTCGGACAGGGGGCTAATCAGCCCCAGCATTTT
V: TRBV19
size: many
length: 15
D: TRBD1
J: TRBJ1-5

CDR3: CASSLDGQWGGGYTF
DNA: TGTGCCAGCAGCTTAGATGGGCAGTGGGGAGGTGGCTACACCTTC
V: TRBV11-2
size: NA
length: 15
D: NA
J: TRBJ1-2

CDR3: CASMRMPGTQAYEQYF
DNA: TGCGCCAGCATGCGAATGCCCGGGACACAAGCCTACGAGCAGTACTTC
V: TRBV5-1
size: few
length: 16
D: NA
J: TRBJ2-7

CDR3: CASSFGGGSSYNEQFF
DNA: TGTGCCAGCAGCTTTGGGGGGGGGAGCTCCTACAATGAGCAGTTCTTC
V: TRBV13
size: many
length: 16
D: TRBD2
J: TRBJ2-1

CDR3: CATRPGGPNTEAFF
DNA: TGTGCCACCAGGCCCGGCGGGCCGAACACTGAAGCTTTCTTT
V: TRBV24-1
size: many
length: 14
D: NA
J: TRBJ1-1

CDR3: CASSVGQGYGYTF
DNA: TGTGCCAGCAGCGTGGGACAGGGCTATGGCTACACCTTC
V: TRBV7-8
size: many
length: 13
D: TRBD1
J: TRBJ1-2

CDR3: CASSQDQQRVNTQYF
DNA: TGTGCCAGCAGCCAAGATCAGCAGAGGGTTAATACGCAGTATTTT
V: TRBV14
size: few
length: 15
D: NA
J: TRBJ2-3

CDR3: CSAMTVSTEAFF
DNA: TGCAGCGCCATGACCGTCTCCACCGAAGCTTTCTTT
V: TRBV29-1
size: NA
length: 12
D: NA
J: TRBJ1-1

CDR3: CASSRVATNEKLFF
DNA: TGCGCCAGCAGTCGAGTTGCAACTAATGAAAAACTGTTTTTT
V: TRBV10-2
size: few
length: 14
D: NA
J: TRBJ1-4

CDR3: CASSSLYYLSTGELFF
DNA: TGTGCCAGCAGTTCGCTATATTATTTGAGCACCGGGGAGCTGTTTTTT
V: TRBV28
size: few
length: 16
D: NA
J: TRBJ2-2

CDR3: CASSFGQGSNQPQHF
DNA: TGTGCCAGCAGTTTTGGGCAGGGTAGCAATCAGCCCCAGCATTTT
V: TRBV12-3/TRBV12-4
size: few
length: 15
D: NA
J: TRBJ1-5

CDR3: CASSSNTRTTGYNEQFF
DNA: TGTGCCAGCAGTTCCAACACACGGACTACGGGATACAATGAGCAGTTCTTC
V: TRBV6-1
size: many
length: 17
D: NA
J: TRBJ2-1

CDR3: CASSSGNTYTGELFF
DNA: TGTGCCAGCAGTAGCGGGAACACTTACACCGGGGAGCTGTTTTTT
V: TRBV5-6
size: NA
length: 15
D: TRBD2
J: TRBJ2-2

CDR3: CASSQDLGGVNADTQYF
DNA: TGTGCCAGCAGCCAAGATCTTGGCGGGGTGAACGCAGATACGCAGTATTTT
V: TRBV3-1
size: many
length: 17
D: NA
J: TRBJ2-3

CDR3: CASSGSGQGFGPTDEQFF
DNA: TGTGCCAGCAGTGGGTCGGGACAGGGGTTTGGTCCGACGGATGAGCAGTTCTTC
V: TRBV27
size: many
length: 18
D: TRBD1
J: TRBJ2-1